This T cell receptor beta chain emerged from a study of identical twins. Findings and caveats of the study: Excess twin sharing in beta out-of-frame sequences was weaker.

Germline lookup yields CDR1 SGHTA and CDR2 FQGNSA. This CDR3 comprises 16 residues. Trimming cost V 2 bases and J 6 bases; bases outside gene matches: 10. Each CDR3 protein is one row after TCRdb ran MiXCR on the 5' RACE reads. The table has roughly 700,000 distinct CDR3 sequences, under 9% seen once. On this clonotype itself: Its antigen is still unknown.

The sample also formed part of further work on yellow fever vaccine responses in identical twins.

The chain recombines TRBV7-2 with TRBJ2-3; TRBD2 aligns across 8 bases. Specimen: PBMCs. The receptor comes from a woman aged 18-29 years in good health. The DNA for the CDR3 is TGTGCCAGCAGCTTACGCCTAGCGGGCTCGCTGGATACGCAGTATTTT. This gives the protein CASSLRLAGSLDTQYF.